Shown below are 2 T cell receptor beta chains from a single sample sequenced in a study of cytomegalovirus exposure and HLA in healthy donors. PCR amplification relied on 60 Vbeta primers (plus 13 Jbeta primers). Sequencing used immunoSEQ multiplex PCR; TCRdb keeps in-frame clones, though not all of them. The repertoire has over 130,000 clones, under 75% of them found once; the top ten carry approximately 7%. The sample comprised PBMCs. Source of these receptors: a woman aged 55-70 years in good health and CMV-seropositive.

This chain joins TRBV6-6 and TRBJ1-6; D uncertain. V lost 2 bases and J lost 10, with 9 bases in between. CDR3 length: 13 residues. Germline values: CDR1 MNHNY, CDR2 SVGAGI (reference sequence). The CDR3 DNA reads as TGTGCCAGCAGTTACGTGGGCGTCTCACCCCTCCACTTT. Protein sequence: CASSYVGVSPLHF.

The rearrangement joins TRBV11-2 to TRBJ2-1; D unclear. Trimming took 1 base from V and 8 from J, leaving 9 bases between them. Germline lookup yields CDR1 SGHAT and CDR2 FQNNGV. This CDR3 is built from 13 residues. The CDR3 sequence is CASSLVSFDEQFF. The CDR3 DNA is TGTGCCAGCAGCTTAGTTAGTTTCGATGAGCAGTTCTTC.